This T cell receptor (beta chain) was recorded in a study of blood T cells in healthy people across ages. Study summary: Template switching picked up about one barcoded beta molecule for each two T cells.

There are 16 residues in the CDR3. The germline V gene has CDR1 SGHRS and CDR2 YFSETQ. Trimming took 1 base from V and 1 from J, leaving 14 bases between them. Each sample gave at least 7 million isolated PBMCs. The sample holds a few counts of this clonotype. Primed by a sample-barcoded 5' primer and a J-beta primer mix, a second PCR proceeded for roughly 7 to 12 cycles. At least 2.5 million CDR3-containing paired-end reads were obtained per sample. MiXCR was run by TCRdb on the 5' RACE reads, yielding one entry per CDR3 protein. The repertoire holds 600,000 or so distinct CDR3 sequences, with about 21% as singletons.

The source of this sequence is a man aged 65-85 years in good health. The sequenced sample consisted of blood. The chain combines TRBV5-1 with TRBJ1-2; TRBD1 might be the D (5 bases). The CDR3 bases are TGCGCCAGCAGCTTGAACCCGGGACTTAATAACTATGGCTACACCTTC. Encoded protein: CASSLNPGLNNYGYTF.